This T cell receptor (beta chain) was sequenced during a study of T cells in Graves' hyperthyroidism and ophthalmopathy. Patients showing uncontrolled infection, other autoimmune disease, pregnancy or lactation were ineligible. Based on clinical symptoms, serum thyroxine and TRAb, thyroid ultrasound and orbital computed tomography, diagnoses were reached. Using RNA transcripts as the source, TCR beta CDR3 regions were amplified. The study used the HTBI primer set for a first-round RT-PCR of the TCR CDR3. MiXCR, run by TCRdb on the multiplex PCR reads, gives a single entry per CDR3 protein. The table lists hundreds of thousands of distinct CDR3 sequences, around 20% of them singletons. This CDR3 is 21 amino acids long. Germline-derived CDR1 and CDR2 are LGHNA and YNFKEQ. V trimming: 1 base; J trimming: 0 bases; junction bases outside the gene matches: 10.

V is TRBV4-2 and J is TRBJ2-1; 15 bases map to TRBD2. Specimen: blood. This receptor was identified in a man aged 25 to 40 with Graves' ophthalmopathy. As DNA, the CDR3 is TGTGCCAGCAGCCAAGTCCTGGGACTAGCGGGAGGATTGAGCTCCTACAATGAGCAGTTCTTC. It is translated as CASSQVLGLAGGLSSYNEQFF.